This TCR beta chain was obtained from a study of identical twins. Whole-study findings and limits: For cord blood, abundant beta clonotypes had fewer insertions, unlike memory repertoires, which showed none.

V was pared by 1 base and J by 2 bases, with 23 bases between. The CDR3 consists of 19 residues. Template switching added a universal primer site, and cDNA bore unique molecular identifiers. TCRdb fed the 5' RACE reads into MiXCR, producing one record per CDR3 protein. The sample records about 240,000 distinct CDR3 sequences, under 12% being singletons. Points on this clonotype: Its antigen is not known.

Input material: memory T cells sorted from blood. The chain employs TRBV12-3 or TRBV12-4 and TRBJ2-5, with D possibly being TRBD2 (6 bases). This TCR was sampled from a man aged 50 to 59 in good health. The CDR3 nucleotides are TGTGCCAGCAGTTTAGGAGGTTGGCTACGTAAGGCGGGGCAAGAGACCCAGTACTTC. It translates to CASSLGGWLRKAGQETQYF.